This TCR beta chain is drawn from a study of blood T cells in healthy people across ages. Study results and limitations: Estimated diversity that came from one million T cells was considered an underestimate. Across samples, TCR beta diversity tracked strongly with naive T cell percentage.

Around 10 milliliters of peripheral blood were drawn from each donor. Researchers isolated at least 6 million PBMCs per sample. From germline, CDR1 is SGDLS and CDR2 YYNGEE. The V gene end was trimmed by 4 bases and the J gene end by 8 bases; junction bases not matched to a gene: 13. The CDR3 has 16 amino acids. Using a J-beta primer mix together with a sample-barcoded 5' primer, a second PCR was run for about 6 to 11 cycles. TCRdb reanalysed the 5' RACE reads using MiXCR and keeps one entry per CDR3 protein. The sample gives some 880,000 distinct CDR3 sequences, roughly 35% of which show up once; under 15% is in the top ten. This clonotype was counted between two and nine times. The antigen is undetermined.

This TCR came from a man younger than 30 in good health. The sample consisted of blood. This sequence joins TRBV9 and TRBJ2-1; 9 bases agree with TRBD1. The CDR3 bases are TGTGCCAGCAGCCCACAAAGGACAGGGGAATGGGATGAGCAGTTCTTC. This sequence encodes CASSPQRTGEWDEQFF.